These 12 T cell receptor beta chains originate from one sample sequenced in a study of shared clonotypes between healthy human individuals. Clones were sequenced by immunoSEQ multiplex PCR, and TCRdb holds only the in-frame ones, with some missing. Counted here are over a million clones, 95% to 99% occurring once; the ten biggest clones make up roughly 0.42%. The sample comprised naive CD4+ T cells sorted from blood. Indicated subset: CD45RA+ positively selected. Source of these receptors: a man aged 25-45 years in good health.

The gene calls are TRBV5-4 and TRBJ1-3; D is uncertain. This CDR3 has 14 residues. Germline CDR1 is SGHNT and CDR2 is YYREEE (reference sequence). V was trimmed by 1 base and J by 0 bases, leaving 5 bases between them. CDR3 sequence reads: CASSLSLSGNTIYF. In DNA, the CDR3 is TGTGCCAGCAGCTTGTCCCTCTCTGGAAACACCATATATTTT. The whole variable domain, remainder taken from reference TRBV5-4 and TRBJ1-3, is ETGVTQSPTHLIKTRGQQVTLRCSSQSGHNTVSWYQQALGQGPQFIFQYYREEENGRGNFPPRFSGLQFPNYSSELNVNALELDDSALYLCASSLSLSGNTIYFGEGSWLTVV.

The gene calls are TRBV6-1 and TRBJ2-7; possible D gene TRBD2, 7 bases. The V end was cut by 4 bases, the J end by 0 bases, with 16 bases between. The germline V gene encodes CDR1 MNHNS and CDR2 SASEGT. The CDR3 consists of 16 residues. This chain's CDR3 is CASSVSGGLSSYEQYF. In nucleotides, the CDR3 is TGTGCCAGCAGTGTTTCGGGGGGCCTGAGCTCCTACGAGCAGTACTTC.

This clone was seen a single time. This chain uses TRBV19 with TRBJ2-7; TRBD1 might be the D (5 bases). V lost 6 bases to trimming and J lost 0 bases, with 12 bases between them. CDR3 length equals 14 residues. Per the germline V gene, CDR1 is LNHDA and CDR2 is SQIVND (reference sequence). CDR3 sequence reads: CASSYRPSSYEQYF. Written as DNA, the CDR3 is TGTGCCAGTAGCTACAGGCCGAGCTCCTACGAGCAGTACTTC. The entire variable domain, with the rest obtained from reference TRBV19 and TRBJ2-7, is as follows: DGGITQSPKYLFRKEGQNVTLSCEQNLNHDAMYWYRQDPGQGLRLIYYSQIVNDFQKGDIAEGYSVSREKKESFPLTVTSAQKNPTAFYLCASSYRPSSYEQYFGPGTRLTVT.

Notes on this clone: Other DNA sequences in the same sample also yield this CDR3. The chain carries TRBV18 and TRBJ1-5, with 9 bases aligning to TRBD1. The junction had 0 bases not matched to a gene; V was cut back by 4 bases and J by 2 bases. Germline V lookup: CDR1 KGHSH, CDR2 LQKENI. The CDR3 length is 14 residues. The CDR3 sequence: CASSRDRGNQPQHF. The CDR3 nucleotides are TGTGCCAGCTCACGGGACAGGGGCAATCAGCCCCAGCATTTT.

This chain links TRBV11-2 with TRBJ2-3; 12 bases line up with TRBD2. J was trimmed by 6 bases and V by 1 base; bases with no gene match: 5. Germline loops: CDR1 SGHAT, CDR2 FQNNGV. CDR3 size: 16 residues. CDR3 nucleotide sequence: TGTGCCAGCAGCTTAGGTGACCTAGCGGGAGGGGATACGCAGTATTTT. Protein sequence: CASSLGDLAGGDTQYF.

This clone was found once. The CDR3 is CASIYGTGGKPQHF. In DNA form, the CDR3 reads TGTGCCAGCATCTATGGGACAGGGGGCAAGCCCCAGCATTTT. The chain is built from TRBV28 and TRBJ1-5, with 12 bases that match TRBD1. Trimming cost V 7 bases and J 8 bases; bases outside gene matches: 6. This CDR3 region has 14 residues. CDR1 is MDHEN and CDR2 is SYDVKM in the germline V gene. The full variable domain, with the rest looked up from reference TRBV28 and TRBJ1-5, is DVKVTQSSRYLVKRTGEKVFLECVQDMDHENMFWYRQDPGLGLRLIYFSYDVKMKEKGDIPEGYSVSREKKERFSLILESASTNQTSMYLCASIYGTGGKPQHFGDGTRLSIL.

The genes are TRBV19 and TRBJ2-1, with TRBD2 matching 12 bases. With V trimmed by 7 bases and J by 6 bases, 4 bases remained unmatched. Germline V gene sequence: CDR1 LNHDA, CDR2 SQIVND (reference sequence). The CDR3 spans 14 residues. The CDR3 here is CASTGLAGSNEQFF. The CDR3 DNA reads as TGTGCCAGTACTGGACTAGCGGGGTCCAATGAGCAGTTCTTC.

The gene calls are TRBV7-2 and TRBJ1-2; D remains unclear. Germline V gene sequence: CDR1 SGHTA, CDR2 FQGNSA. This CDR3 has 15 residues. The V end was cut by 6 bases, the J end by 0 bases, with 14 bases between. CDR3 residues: CASSSARPPNYGYTF. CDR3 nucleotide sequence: TGTGCCAGCAGTTCAGCACGGCCCCCTAACTATGGCTACACCTTC.

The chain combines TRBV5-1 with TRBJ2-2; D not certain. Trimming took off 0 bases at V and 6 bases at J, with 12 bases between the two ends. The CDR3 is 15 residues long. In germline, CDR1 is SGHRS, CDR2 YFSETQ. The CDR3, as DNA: TGCGCCAGCAGCTTGGTAGCCGAAAGCGCCGGGGAGCTGTTTTTT. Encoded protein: CASSLVAESAGELFF.

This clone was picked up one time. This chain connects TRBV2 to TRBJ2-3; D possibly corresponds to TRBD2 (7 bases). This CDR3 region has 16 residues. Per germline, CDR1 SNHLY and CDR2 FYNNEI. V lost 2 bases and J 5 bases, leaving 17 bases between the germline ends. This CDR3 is CASSEREGGGGDTQYF. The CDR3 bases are TGTGCCAGCAGTGAACGTGAGGGAGGGGGTGGAGATACGCAGTATTTT.

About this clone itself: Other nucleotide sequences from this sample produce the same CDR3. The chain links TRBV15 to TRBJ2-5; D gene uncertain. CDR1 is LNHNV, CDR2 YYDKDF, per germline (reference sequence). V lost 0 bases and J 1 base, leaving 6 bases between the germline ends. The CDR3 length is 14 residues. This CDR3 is CATSRDRGQETQYF. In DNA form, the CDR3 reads TGTGCCACCAGCAGAGATCGCGGCCAAGAGACCCAGTACTTC.

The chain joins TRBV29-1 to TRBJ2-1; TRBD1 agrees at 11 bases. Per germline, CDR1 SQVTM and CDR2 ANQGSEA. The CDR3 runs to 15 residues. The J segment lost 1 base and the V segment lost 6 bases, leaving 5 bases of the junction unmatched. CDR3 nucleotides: TGCAGCGTCTTTGGACAGGGGGCTTCCTACAATGAGCAGTTCTTC. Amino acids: CSVFGQGASYNEQFF.